Listed below are T cell receptor beta chains from one sample, sequenced in a study of T cell repertoires in ileal Crohn's disease. Method: immunoSEQ multiplex PCR; TCRdb's copy keeps in-frame clones and lacks some. The sample holds roughly 8,500 clones; 70% to 80% are singletons and the top ten take around 17%. The sample comprised ileal tissue. These receptors all stem from an adult with Crohn's disease. Both conserved end residues are part of each CDR3. D genes are given only for firm matches. Not every row has a clone size; where given, it reads once, few, many or a size class.

j_call d_call v_call clone_size cdr3_nt cdr3_aa
TRBJ2-1 - TRBV10-3 - TGTGCCATCAGTGAGGAGTATGAGCAGTTCTTC CAISEEYEQFF
TRBJ2-5 - TRBV5-1 - TGCGCCAGCAGCTGGGGAGTGGAGACCCAGTACTTC CASSWGVETQYF
TRBJ2-7 - TRBV30 - TGTGCCTGTCAATTACGGGGTGGAGCCTACGAGCAGTACTTC CACQLRGGAYEQYF
TRBJ2-3 TRBD2 TRBV29-1 - TGCAGCGTTGATTGGTCTAGCGGGAGTTATCCAGATACGCAGTATTTT CSVDWSSGSYPDTQYF
TRBJ2-5 TRBD2 TRBV7-6 - TGTGCCAGCAGCTTAGCGAGGCAGGGAGGGCCCCAGTACTTC CASSLARQGGPQYF
TRBJ1-3 - TRBV7-9 - TGTGCCAGCAGCCCAGGGATATCCGGAAACACCATATATTTT CASSPGISGNTIYF
TRBJ1-1 - TRBV10-3 - TGTGCCATCAGTGAAATGGGAGGGAACACTGAAGCTTTCTTT CAISEMGGNTEAFF
TRBJ2-5 TRBD2 TRBV9 - TGTGCCAGCAGCGTAGGGCTAGCGGGGCCAGTACAAGAGACCCAGTACTTC CASSVGLAGPVQETQYF
TRBJ2-1 TRBD1 TRBV7-3 - TGTGCCAGCAGCAGGGGGCGTCAGAATGAGCAGTTCTTC CASSRGRQNEQFF
TRBJ2-1 TRBD2 TRBV10-3 - TGTGCCATCAGCCCCCTGGCTAGCGGGGCCTCCTACAATGAGCAGTTCTTC CAISPLASGASYNEQFF
TRBJ1-5 - TRBV19 - TGTGCCAATAGTATGGGACTGGGCGGGAGCCAGCCCCAGCATTTT CANSMGLGGSQPQHF
TRBJ2-5 TRBD1 TRBV5-4 once TGTGCCAGCAGCCCAGGACAGGGTGACAAAGAGACCCAGTACTTC CASSPGQGDKETQYF
TRBJ1-2 - TRBV6-4 - TGTGCCAGCAGTGCCCCCAGGGGCTATGGCTACACCTTC CASSAPRGYGYTF
TRBJ1-2 - TRBV2 - TGTGCCAGAGTGGGGGCTTCTTATGGCTACACCTTC CARVGASYGYTF
TRBJ2-7 - TRBV5-1 - TGCGCCAGCAGCTTGGACAGGGGAGGAATCGAGCAGTACTTC CASSLDRGGIEQYF
TRBJ1-1 TRBD1 TRBV19 - TGTGCCAGTAGTAAGGGACAGATGCGTGAAGCTTTCTTT CASSKGQMREAFF
TRBJ1-2 TRBD1 TRBV5-5 - TGTGCCAGCAGCCGCACGCTCAAGGGGACAGACCCCTATGGCTACACCTTC CASSRTLKGTDPYGYTF
TRBJ2-3 - TRBV7-2 - TGTGCCAGCAGCTTGCGGCCGCGGGCAGATACGCAGTATTTT CASSLRPRADTQYF
TRBJ2-2 TRBD1 TRBV5-1 - TGCGCCAGCACCTACGGGACAGGGGATTTCACCGGGGAGCTGTTTTTT CASTYGTGDFTGELFF
TRBJ2-3 - TRBV5-1 - TGCGCCAGCAGCGCCACCCTAAGGGGGAGCGATACGCAGTATTTT CASSATLRGSDTQYF
TRBJ1-6 - TRBV5-1 - TGCGCCAGCAGCTCTTCAAGTCAATCCGGTAATTCACCCCTCCACTTT CASSSSSQSGNSPLHF
TRBJ2-1 TRBD1 TRBV15 once TGTGCCACCAGCAGAGTCGGGACAGGGATCAATGAGCAGTTCTTC CATSRVGTGINEQFF
TRBJ1-2 - TRBV25-1 once TGTGCCAGCAGTGCGGTTTTCGGAGCCGGAACCTATGGCTACACCTTC CASSAVFGAGTYGYTF
TRBJ1-2 - TRBV2 - TGTGCCAGCAGTAAAGAGACGGGCTATGGCTACACCTTC CASSKETGYGYTF
TRBJ1-1 - TRBV5-1 - TGCGCCAGCAGCCCTCCGGGTGGCACTGAAGCTTTCTTT CASSPPGGTEAFF
TRBJ2-7 TRBD2 TRBV7-2 - TGTGCCAGCAGCTGGTGGCGGGGGACGTACTACGAGCAGTACTTC CASSWWRGTYYEQYF
TRBJ1-1 TRBD1 TRBV2 - TGTGCCAGCAGTAGACAGGGCGATTCTGAAGCTTTCTTT CASSRQGDSEAFF
TRBJ1-5 TRBD1 TRBV5-4 - TGTGCCAGCAGCTCCCCCGGGACAGAGAGCAATCAGCCCCAGCATTTT CASSSPGTESNQPQHF
TRBJ2-5 TRBD2 TRBV6-1 once TGTGCCAGCAGTGCTGGGGGAGGGAGGGAGACCCAGTACTTC CASSAGGGRETQYF
TRBJ1-2 - TRBV29-1 - TGCAGCGTTGCCAGTTCAAGTGGCTACACCTTC CSVASSSGYTF
TRBJ1-2 - TRBV10-3 - TGTGCCATCAGTGGTGGGGGGGAGTATGGCTACACCTTC CAISGGGEYGYTF
TRBJ2-7 - TRBV5-1 - TGCGCCAGCAGCTTGAAGGGGGGGTTCGTCGACGAGCAGTACTTC CASSLKGGFVDEQYF
TRBJ1-2 - TRBV5-6 once TGTGCCAGCAGCTCTGGCAACAACTATGGCTACACCTTC CASSSGNNYGYTF
TRBJ2-1 TRBD2 TRBV7-2 - TGTGCCAGCAGTCCGGGACTAGGGCTCGATGAGCAGTTCTTC CASSPGLGLDEQFF
TRBJ2-7 TRBD1 TRBV23-1 - TGCGCCAGCAGTCAATCGGGGACAGGGGACACCTACGAGCAGTACTTC CASSQSGTGDTYEQYF
TRBJ1-2 - TRBV6-6 - TGTGCCAGCAGCCGCGATAGCTATGGCTACACCTTC CASSRDSYGYTF
TRBJ2-7 TRBD2 TRBV6-4 - TGTGCCAGCAGTGTCGGGGCGGGAGCCCCCTACGAGCAGTACTTC CASSVGAGAPYEQYF
TRBJ2-3 TRBD2 TRBV5-4 - TGTGCCAGCAGCTCCGGACTAGCGGGAGGGGCGGATACGCAGTATTTT CASSSGLAGGADTQYF
TRBJ1-2 - TRBV15 - TGTGCCACCAGCAGTGGGGGAGGGTTGCTTTCCGGTAACTATGGCTACACCTTC CATSSGGGLLSGNYGYTF
TRBJ2-6 TRBD1 TRBV7-2 - TGTGCCAGCAGCGGGACAGGGGCTGGGGCCAACGTCCTGACTTTC CASSGTGAGANVLTF
TRBJ1-2 - TRBV7-9 medium-sized TGTGCCAGCAGCTTAGCGATTGGGGGGGCGCGTGGCTACACCTTC CASSLAIGGARGYTF
TRBJ2-2 - TRBV5-5 - TGTGCCAGCAACATACTAGCACGGACCGGGGAGCTGTTTTTT CASNILARTGELFF
TRBJ2-5 - TRBV4-1 - TGCGCCAGCAGCCAAGATGGCACACGGGGGGAGACCCAGTACTTC CASSQDGTRGETQYF
TRBJ2-3 - TRBV7-8 - TGTGCCAGCAGCTTAGCAGCCTGGACAGATACGCAGTATTTT CASSLAAWTDTQYF